This T cell receptor (beta chain) stems from a study of CD8+ T cells in alopecia areata. Reverse transcribed after extraction, RNA yielded cDNA as the sequencing template. Data came from immunoSEQ multiplex PCR; TCRdb stores just in-frame clones and leaves some out. The sample contains 160,000 or so clones, around 64% of which appear only once. Points on this clone: What it binds is unknown.

Peripheral blood, together with lesional scalp punch biopsies, was collected from alopecia areata patients. Study-wide findings and caveats: Scalp samples also contribute reads from the resident alphabeta T cells found in normal skin. Lesional scalp exceeded normal scalp in clonality, especially in alopecia totalis/universalis.

The source material was CD8+ T cells sorted from blood, sampled at week 0. This TCR derives from a human donor with alopecia areata.

The CDR3 is CASSHRDRGPYEQYF. The CDR3, as DNA: TGTGCCAGCAGCCACCGGGACAGGGGCCCCTACGAGCAGTACTTC. This rearrangement joins TRBV7-9 to TRBJ2-7; 10 nucleotides align to TRBD1. V lost 5 bases and J lost 2; bases outside the gene matches: 6. This CDR3 region has 15 residues. The V gene's germline CDR1 is SEHNR and CDR2 FQNEAQ (reference sequence).